The sequence of this T cell receptor beta chain was determined in a study of persistence of HIV-infected CD4 T cells. The libraries were made with immunoSEQ version 4 in survey mode. Template was genomic DNA at about 10 ng/uL, with up to roughly 1 ug used per sample. The method was immunoSEQ multiplex PCR; TCRdb's version includes in-frame clones alone and lacks a portion of them. The table includes 50,000 to 65,000 clones, less than 85% detected once. CDR3 length equals 12 residues. The V segment lost 5 bases and the J segment 11 bases; nucleotides outside the gene matches: 7. The germline CDR1 and CDR2 sequences are LGHDT and YNNKEL (reference sequence). The stimulus was an HIV-1 Gag 15-mer peptide pool, 0.95 to 1 ug/peptide/mL. CD40L/CD69 double-negative CD45RO-high memory CD4+ T cells were collected. A word on this clone: Its antigen remains unknown.

The chain carries TRBV3-1 (or the pseudogene TRBV3-2) and TRBJ2-7, with TRBD1 matching over 9 bases. The material was CD4+ T cells sorted from PBMCs after 18-hour stimulation, obtained from a patient who received antiretroviral therapy. The receptor was isolated from an adult man with HIV who was CMV-seropositive. This CDR3 reads CASSVTGGGKYF. CDR3 DNA: TGTGCCAGCAGCGTTACAGGGGGCGGCAAGTACTTC.